The present TCR beta chain was sequenced within a study of T cells after yellow fever vaccination. This CDR3 comprises 15 residues. V lost 0 bases to trimming and J lost 3 bases, with 13 bases between them. Germline V gene sequence: CDR1 SQVTM, CDR2 ANQGSEA. A process of 5'RACE template switching, which added a universal primer site and UMIs, was used to make TCR cDNA. Using its own MiXCR run on the 5' RACE reads, TCRdb lists one record per CDR3 protein. The sample shows roughly 400,000 distinct CDR3 sequences, around 20% of them seen only once. The source material was PBMCs, sampled before the yellow fever booster vaccination. This clonotype was obtained from a man in his late teens or twenties who received the YFV17D yellow fever vaccine. This sequence joins TRBV29-1 and TRBJ2-3, with D possibly being TRBD2 (6 bases). The CDR3 coding sequence is TGCAGCGTTGAAGAGTCGGGAGACAATACAGATACGCAGTATTTT. This codes for CSVEESGDNTDTQYF.